Below are 14 T cell receptor beta chains sequenced from a single sample in a study of T-cell reconstitution after alpha-beta-depleted transplantation in children. Preparing the TCRbeta library involved the use of unique molecular identifiers. TCRdb re-analysed the PCR reads in MiXCR, keeping a single row per CDR3 protein. The sample includes 70,000 to 95,000 distinct CDR3 sequences, 15% to 18% of them seen just once. Sequencing was performed on PBMCs, mostly from graft donor cells, taken 180 days after TCRalphabeta/CD19-depleted stem cell transplant. The receptors derive from a male patient aged 2-9 years who had a stem cell transplant for acute lymphoblastic leukemia, so the T cells may come from the graft donor.

The chain uses TRBV12-3 or TRBV12-4 and TRBJ2-3; no clear D. Deletions cut 4 bases from V and 5 bases from J, with 4 bases between. This CDR3 region has 11 residues. In DNA, the CDR3 is TGTGCCAGCAGTTCTGGAGATACGCAGTATTTT. Its translation is CASSSGDTQYF.

The gene calls are TRBV7-8 and TRBJ2-2; 12 bases match TRBD1. The V gene end was trimmed by 1 base and the J gene end by 0 bases; junction bases not matched to a gene: 0. The germline CDR1 and CDR2 sequences are SGHVS and FQNEAQ. The length of the CDR3 is 17 residues. The CDR3 sequence: CASSLGDRGPNTGELFF. For the CDR3, the DNA is TGTGCCAGCAGCTTAGGGGACAGGGGGCCGAACACCGGGGAGCTGTTTTTT.

There are a few counts of this clonotype. This rearrangement joins TRBV7-9 to TRBJ2-1; no clear D gene. V gave up 1 base and J gave up 4 bases, with 11 bases separating them. The length of the CDR3 is 15 residues. The germline gives CDR1 SEHNR, CDR2 FQNEAQ (reference sequence). DNA for the CDR3: TGTGCCAGCAGCTTAGTGAGGCTTGGGTACAATGAGCAGTTCTTC. This sequence encodes CASSLVRLGYNEQFF. The whole variable domain, remainder taken from reference TRBV7-9 and TRBJ2-1, is DTGVSQNPRHKITKRGQNVTFRCDPISEHNRLYWYRQTLGQGPEFLTYFQNEAQLEKSRLLSDRFSAERPKGSFSTLEIQRTEQGDSAMYLCASSLVRLGYNEQFFGPGTRLTVL.

The sample holds many counts of this clonotype. This chain joins TRBV5-1 and TRBJ2-5, with TRBD2 matching over 9 bases. Germline V lookup: CDR1 SGHRS, CDR2 YFSETQ. Losses at the gene ends were 2 bases for V and 3 bases for J; bases not matched to a gene: 2. The CDR3 length is 14 residues. CDR3 in amino acids: CASSLLAGEETQYF. The CDR3 DNA reads TGCGCCAGCAGCTTATTAGCGGGAGAAGAGACCCAGTACTTC. Full variable domain (remainder filled in from reference TRBV5-1 and TRBJ2-5): KAGVTQTPRYLIKTRGQQVTLSCSPISGHRSVSWYQQTPGQGLQFLFEYFSETQRNKGNFPGRFSGRQFSNSRSEMNVSTLELGDSALYLCASSLLAGEETQYFGPGTRLLVL.

This chain links TRBV4-2 with TRBJ1-2, with D perhaps matching TRBD1 (5 bases). Trimming took 1 base from V and 5 from J, leaving 8 bases between them. Germline-derived CDR1 and CDR2 are LGHNA and YNFKEQ. The CDR3 spans 13 residues. The CDR3 protein is CASSQGGVYGYTF. The CDR3 DNA reads as TGTGCCAGCAGCCAAGGGGGGGTATATGGCTACACCTTC.

V usage is TRBV10-3 and J usage is TRBJ2-2, with D uncertain. The CDR3 has 15 residues. Germline CDR1 ENHRY, CDR2 SYGVKD. Trimming cost V 0 bases and J 5 bases, with 10 bases left between them. Here the CDR3 reads CAISESRLGTGELFF. The CDR3 DNA is TGTGCCATCAGTGAGTCGAGGCTAGGGACCGGGGAGCTGTTTTTT.

This clonotype was detected many times. The rearrangement uses TRBV6-1 and TRBJ1-2; a weak D match, TRBD1 (5 bases). The germline gives CDR1 MNHNS, CDR2 SASEGT. The CDR3 is made up of 14 amino acids. V lost 1 base to trimming and J lost 8 bases, with 14 bases between them. CDR3 DNA sequence: TGTGCCAGCAGTGAAGGCGCCAGGGCTTCCGGCTACACCTTC. Protein: CASSEGARASGYTF.

In its sample, this clonotype was seen many times. The CDR3 region is CASTLTGEVRNEQFF. Here the CDR3 DNA reads TGCGCCAGCACTCTGACAGGGGAGGTTCGCAATGAGCAGTTCTTC. V is TRBV10-2 and J is TRBJ2-1; 8 positions agree with TRBD1. Germline loops: CDR1 WSHSY, CDR2 SAAADI. CDR3 length: 15 residues. The junction had 11 bases not matched to a gene; V was cut back by 7 bases and J by 6 bases.

V and J are TRBV11-3 and TRBJ1-6; D gene unclear. Trimming shortened V by 5 bases and J by 9 bases, and 11 bases separated the two germline ends. The CDR3 length is 13 residues. Germline loops: CDR1 SGHNT, CDR2 YENEEA. DNA of the CDR3: TGTGCCAGCAGCCCAGATGGGAGTTCACCCCTCCACTTT. Translation: CASSPDGSSPLHF.

V gene TRBV20-1 combines with J gene TRBJ1-5; D might be TRBD1 (6 bases). Germline V gene data show CDR1 as DFQATT and CDR2 as SNEGSKA (reference sequence). The V end was cut by 6 bases, the J end by 9 bases, with 18 bases between. This CDR3 comprises 13 residues. The CDR3 DNA is TGCAGTGCAGGGACACCGACCGAGAGGCCCCAGCATTTT. Its protein is CSAGTPTERPQHF.

This sequence joins TRBV2 and TRBJ2-1; a possible D gene is TRBD1 (6 bases). There are 14 residues in the CDR3. Trimming stripped 10 bases from V and 7 bases from J, with 20 bases between. Germline values: CDR1 SNHLY, CDR2 FYNNEI. The CDR3 sequence: CATLGSGERNEQFF. Written as DNA, the CDR3 is TGTGCCACCCTAGGGTCAGGGGAAAGGAATGAGCAGTTCTTC.

This clonotype was seen a few times. The V gene is TRBV12-3 or TRBV12-4, the J gene TRBJ1-5; no firm D call. The germline V and J ends were trimmed by 6 bases and 0 bases, with 3 bases remaining between them. The CDR3 has 12 residues. CDR3 in amino acids: CASRDSNQPQHF. The DNA for the CDR3 is TGTGCCAGCAGGGATAGCAATCAGCCCCAGCATTTT.

V usage is TRBV27 and J usage is TRBJ2-5; D gene ambiguous. This CDR3 contains 13 residues. The germline V and J ends were trimmed by 3 bases and 5 bases, with 10 bases remaining between them. CDR1 is MNHEY, CDR2 SMNVEV, per germline (reference sequence). The CDR3 DNA reads as TGTGCCAGCAGTTTGGCCCCTTGGGAGACCCAGTACTTC. Translation gives CASSLAPWETQYF.

V usage is TRBV20-1 and J usage is TRBJ2-1, with TRBD1 matching over 8 bases. The CDR3 contains 15 residues. Losses at the gene ends were 5 bases for V and 2 bases for J; bases not matched to a gene: 8. Germline V gene lookup returns CDR1 DFQATT and CDR2 SNEGSKA (reference sequence). CDR3 DNA: TGCAGTGCTTGGGGGAGGACAGGGACCTACAATGAGCAGTTCTTC. Protein sequence: CSAWGRTGTYNEQFF.